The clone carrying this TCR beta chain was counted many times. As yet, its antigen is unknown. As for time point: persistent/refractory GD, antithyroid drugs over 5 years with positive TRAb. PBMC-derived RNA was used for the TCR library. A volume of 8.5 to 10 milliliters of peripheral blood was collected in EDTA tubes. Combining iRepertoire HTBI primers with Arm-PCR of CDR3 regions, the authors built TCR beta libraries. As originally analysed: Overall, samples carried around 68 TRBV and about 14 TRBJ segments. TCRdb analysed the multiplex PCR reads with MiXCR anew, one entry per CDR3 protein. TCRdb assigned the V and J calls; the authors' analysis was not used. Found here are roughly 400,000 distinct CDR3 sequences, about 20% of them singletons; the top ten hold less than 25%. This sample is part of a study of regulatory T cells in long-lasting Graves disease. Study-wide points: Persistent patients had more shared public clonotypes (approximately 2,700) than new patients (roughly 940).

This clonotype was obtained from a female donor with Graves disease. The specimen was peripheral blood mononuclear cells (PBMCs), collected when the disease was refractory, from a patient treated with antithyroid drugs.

CDR3 sequence reads: CASSSDSHYEQYF. In DNA form, the CDR3 reads TGTGCCAGCAGTTCAGACAGCCACTACGAGCAGTACTTC. The rearrangement links TRBV6-2 or TRBV6-3 to TRBJ2-7; TRBD1 might be the D (5 bases). From germline, CDR1 is MNHEY and CDR2 SVGEGT. Trimming removed 4 bases from V and 3 bases from J, with 10 bases in between. The CDR3 runs 13 residues.